The 18 T cell receptor beta chains presented below share a single source sample, sequenced in a study of blood T cells in healthy people across ages. Together with a sample-barcoded 5' primer, a J-beta primer mix was included in a second PCR lasting about 6 to 11 cycles. TCRdb called the 5' RACE reads again in MiXCR, with one record for every CDR3 protein. The data show around 800,000 distinct CDR3 sequences, under 45% seen once. Sequenced material: blood. These receptors all stem from a man in his fifties or sixties in good health.

This clonotype has a handful of counts. This chain uses TRBV5-1 with TRBJ1-2; 10 bases are shared with TRBD1. V lost 2 bases to trimming and J lost 11 bases; unmatched junction nucleotides: 15. Germline lookup yields CDR1 SGHRS and CDR2 YFSETQ. The CDR3 has 16 amino acids. CDR3 sequence (DNA): TGCGCCAGCAGCTTAACACAGACTCCGGGACAGGGGACGTACACCTTC. This gives the protein CASSLTQTPGQGTYTF.

The chain uses TRBV20-1 and TRBJ2-3; D is possibly TRBD2 (5 bases). This CDR3 has 15 residues. Trimming removed 2 bases from V and 2 bases from J, with 14 bases in between. CDR1 is DFQATT, CDR2 SNEGSKA, per germline (reference sequence). The CDR3: CSARPSGRATDTQYF. The CDR3 nucleotides are TGCAGTGCTAGACCCTCTGGGAGAGCCACAGATACGCAGTATTTT.

The V and J genes are TRBV20-1 and TRBJ2-1; 12 bases line up with TRBD1. The CDR3 consists of 16 residues. Germline CDR1 reads DFQATT; CDR2 reads SNEGSKA (reference sequence). V lost 4 bases, J lost 7 bases, and 11 bases stayed unmatched. CDR3 region: CSAKNQGQGARNEQFF. CDR3 bases: TGCAGTGCTAAAAATCAGGGACAGGGGGCAAGGAATGAGCAGTTCTTC.

The rearrangement links TRBV20-1 to TRBJ2-5; D call uncertain. V dropped 3 bases and J dropped 5 bases, with 16 bases sitting between them. The CDR3 contains 14 residues. Looked up from germline, CDR1 is DFQATT and CDR2 is SNEGSKA (reference sequence). In DNA form, the CDR3 reads TGCAGTGCTAGTTACCCCTGGGCTGAGGAGACCCAGTACTTC. Translating it yields CSASYPWAEETQYF.

This clonotype was found a few times. The chain is built from TRBV12-3 or TRBV12-4 and TRBJ2-3, with D tentatively TRBD2 (5 bases). The CDR3 contains 12 residues. Trimming removed 6 bases at V and 5 bases at J, with 9 bases between. This chain's CDR3 is CASRLRGDTQYF. CDR3 nucleotide sequence: TGTGCCAGCAGACTTCGGGGAGATACGCAGTATTTT.

V usage is TRBV28 and J usage is TRBJ2-3; 11 bases agree with TRBD1. Germline V gene sequence: CDR1 MDHEN, CDR2 SYDVKM. Trimming removed 6 bases from V and 4 bases from J; junction bases left unmatched: 3. CDR3 length: 14 residues. The CDR3 here is CASRRTGGADTQYF. The DNA of the CDR3 is TGTGCCAGCAGACGGACAGGGGGCGCAGATACGCAGTATTTT.

On this clonotype: This may be a read error, as it is one base from a much larger clone. This chain links TRBV20-1 with TRBJ2-4; 9 bases map to TRBD1. TRBJ2-7 explains the end of the DNA better; the J call may be wrong. Germline V gene lookup returns CDR1 DFQATT and CDR2 SNEGSKA (reference sequence). The CDR3 is 14 amino acids. CDR3 residues: CSASDRGDFYEQYF. The CDR3, as DNA: TGCAGTGCTTCAGACAGGGGGGATTTCTACGAGCAGTACTTC.

As DNA, the CDR3 is TGTGCCAGCAGCCCACAGGGTGTCGGCGAGCAGTACTTC. Amino acids: CASSPQGVGEQYF. The rearrangement joins TRBV7-3 to TRBJ2-5; maybe TRBD1 (6 bases). The J call may be in error: the DNA end matches TRBJ2-7 better. This CDR3 is 13 amino acids long. CDR1 and CDR2 (germline): SGHTA, FQGTGA.

The rearrangement links TRBV4-3 to TRBJ1-1; D is undetermined. The CDR3 sequence is 15 residues long. Trimming cost V 3 bases and J 4 bases, with 15 bases left between them. In germline, CDR1 is LGHNA, CDR2 YSLEER. CDR3 bases: TGCGCCAGCAGCCAGAAGGTTATCCGGGGCACTGAAGCTTTCTTT. Protein product: CASSQKVIRGTEAFF.

This chain connects TRBV12-3 or TRBV12-4 to TRBJ2-1, with TRBD2 identical over 9 bases. V was clipped by 6 bases and J by 8 bases; unmatched bases: 11. CDR3 length: 15 residues. The CDR3 spells CASRETSGNVDEQFF. The CDR3, as DNA: TGTGCCAGCAGGGAGACTAGCGGTAATGTCGATGAGCAGTTCTTC.

The chain links TRBV3-1 to TRBJ1-1; 8 positions match TRBD1. The CDR3 runs to 14 residues. V trimming: 5 bases; J trimming: 11 bases; junction bases outside the gene matches: 13. The germline V gene encodes CDR1 LGHDT and CDR2 YNNKEL (reference sequence). Here the CDR3 reads CASSSRTGRTTAFF. The CDR3, as DNA: TGTGCCAGCAGCTCCCGGACAGGGAGGACTACCGCTTTCTTT.

J is TRBJ2-3 and V is TRBV6-5; D could derive from TRBD1 or TRBD2 (5 bases each). CDR3 length: 14 amino acids. The ends were cut back, 7 bases at V and 7 bases at J, with 18 bases in the middle. From germline, CDR1 is MNHEY and CDR2 SVGAGI. CDR3 in amino acids: CASMGYGAMYTQYF. The DNA for the CDR3 is TGTGCCAGCATGGGGTACGGGGCTATGTATACGCAGTATTTT.

This chain joins TRBV5-5 and TRBJ2-5; D may be TRBD2 (5 bases). Germline assignment: CDR1 SGHKS and CDR2 YYEKEE (reference sequence). This CDR3 region has 14 residues. V lost 0 bases to trimming and J lost 1 base, with 7 bases between them. The CDR3 nucleotides are TGTGCCAGCAGCTTGGAACTAGGCCAAGAGACCCAGTACTTC. Residues: CASSLELGQETQYF.

This chain links TRBV30 with TRBJ2-5; D may be TRBD2 (6 bases). Trimming shortened V by 2 bases and J by 2 bases, and 12 bases separated the two germline ends. The length of the CDR3 is 14 residues. The germline CDR1 and CDR2 sequences are GTSNPN and SVGIG (reference sequence). The CDR3 DNA reads TGTGCCTGGAGTTTCGGGGGAAATCAAGAGACCCAGTACTTC. Its protein is CAWSFGGNQETQYF.

This clonotype was detected many times. The chain is built from TRBV5-1 and TRBJ2-5, with 7 bases matching TRBD1. The DNA end lines up better with TRBJ2-7; the J call may be wrong. The CDR3 has 14 residues. Germline CDR1 SGHRS, CDR2 YFSETQ. The CDR3 DNA follows: TGCGCCAGCAGAGGGACAGCGACATGGGGCGAGCAGTACTTC. Protein product: CASRGTATWGEQYF.

This chain links TRBV5-6 with TRBJ1-6; maybe TRBD1 (6 bases). CDR3 length: 15 amino acids. CDR1 is SGHDT, CDR2 YYEEEE, per germline. The V end lost 4 bases, the J end lost 7 bases, and 15 bases lay between the germline ends. The chain's CDR3 is CASSQGQYRNSPLHF. DNA for the CDR3: TGTGCCAGCAGCCAAGGACAGTACCGAAATTCACCCCTCCACTTT.

V is TRBV7-2 and J is TRBJ1-2; D gene uncertain. This CDR3 comprises 13 residues. The germline V gene encodes CDR1 SGHTA and CDR2 FQGNSA. V lost 8 bases to trimming and J lost 7 bases, with 17 bases between them. The CDR3 region is CASGVLGSGGYTF. Here the CDR3 DNA reads TGTGCCAGCGGGGTTCTCGGGTCGGGTGGCTACACCTTC.

The chain carries TRBV10-3 and TRBJ1-1, with D perhaps TRBD1 (5 bases). Germline loops: CDR1 ENHRY, CDR2 SYGVKD. V lost 6 bases to trimming and J lost 1 base, with 9 bases between them. CDR3 length: 13 residues. In DNA form, the CDR3 reads TGTGCCATCAGAGGGACGGAGAACACTGAAGCTTTCTTT. This sequence encodes CAIRGTENTEAFF.